The 17 T cell receptor beta chains below were found in one sample sequenced in a study of CD8+ T cells in alopecia areata. Treatment indicated: oral pan-JAK inhibitor, 5-10 mg twice daily. Extraction of RNA preceded its reverse transcription into cDNA, which served as the sequencing template. This table comes from immunoSEQ multiplex PCR, and its TCRdb copy is limited to in-frame clones, with some not included. The sample has some 170,000 clones, approximately 52% seen once. Material: CD4+ T cells sorted from blood, obtained at approximately week 56, from a patient treated with tofacitinib. These receptors were taken from a human donor with alopecia areata.

A single count supports this clone. The chain links TRBV7-9 to TRBJ2-3; possibly TRBD1 or TRBD2 for D (6 bases each). Germline V lookup: CDR1 SEHNR, CDR2 FQNEAQ (reference sequence). The CDR3 runs to 15 residues. Trimming pared 2 bases from V and 0 bases from J, leaving 9 bases between. The CDR3, as DNA: TGTGCCAGCAGCTTACAGGGGACTAGCACAGATACGCAGTATTTT. Protein product: CASSLQGTSTDTQYF.

The chain couples TRBV5-6 to TRBJ1-5; weak D call: TRBD1 (5 bases). Germline CDR1 reads SGHDT; CDR2 reads YYEEEE. Trimming removed 2 bases at V and 3 bases at J, with 15 bases between. This CDR3 has 16 amino acids. CDR3 loop: CASSLTQGGANQPQHF. The CDR3, as DNA: TGTGCCAGCAGCTTAACCCAGGGAGGGGCCAATCAGCCCCAGCATTTT.

The V and J genes are TRBV4-1 and TRBJ1-2, with a possible D match to TRBD1 (5 bases). This CDR3 region has 14 residues. V was cut by 3 bases and J by 6 bases, with 14 bases left in between. Per germline, CDR1 MGHRA and CDR2 YSYEKL. DNA for the CDR3: TGCGCCAGCAGCCATCTACAGGTTGCTCATGGCTACACCTTC. It codes for CASSHLQVAHGYTF.

The chain has TRBV29-1 and TRBJ2-7; D is unclear. V shed 3 bases and J shed 3 bases, with 12 bases lying between them. The CDR3 totals 13 residues. CDR1 and CDR2 from the germline V gene are SQVTM and ANQGSEA. CDR3 region: CSVETADRYEQYF. For the CDR3, the DNA is TGCAGCGTTGAGACCGCAGACCGCTACGAGCAGTACTTC.

The chain joins TRBV30 to TRBJ1-3, with D possibly matching TRBD1 (5 bases). V lost 0 bases and J 0 bases, leaving 6 bases between the germline ends. Germline V CDR1 and CDR2: GTSNPN, SVGIG (reference sequence). The CDR3 runs to 14 residues. CDR3 nucleotide sequence: TGTGCCTGGAGTGTAGGACACTCTGGAAACACCATATATTTT. Residues: CAWSVGHSGNTIYF.

J is TRBJ2-5 and V is TRBV29-1; either TRBD1 or TRBD2 may supply D (5 bases each). CDR3 length equals 12 residues. In germline, CDR1 is SQVTM, CDR2 ANQGSEA. The CDR3 here is CRGETQQETQYF. In nucleotides, the CDR3 is TGCAGGGGGGAGACCCAACAAGAGACCCAGTACTTC.

This chain connects TRBV29-1 to TRBJ1-1; 7 positions match TRBD1. CDR3 length: 11 amino acids. Germline CDR1 and CDR2: SQVTM and ANQGSEA. Trimming took 3 bases from V and 8 from J; bases not matched to a gene: 3. The DNA of the CDR3 is TGCAGCGTTGAGGTAGGGGGCGAAGCTTTCTTT. Its protein is CSVEVGGEAFF.

The table lists this clone with a few counts. This sample includes further DNA sequences coding for the same CDR3. The CDR3 DNA is TGCGCCAGCAGCTTGTCCCAGGGGAACACCGGGGAGCTGTTTTTT. Translating it yields CASSLSQGNTGELFF. The chain links TRBV5-1 to TRBJ2-2, with D tentatively TRBD1 (5 bases). The CDR3 runs to 15 residues. In germline, CDR1 is SGHRS, CDR2 YFSETQ. Trimming took 1 base from V and 1 from J, leaving 8 bases between them.

This chain uses TRBV7-9 with TRBJ2-2; the D gene is possibly TRBD1 (5 bases). Germline V gives CDR1 SEHNR, CDR2 FQNEAQ (reference sequence). CDR3 size: 11 residues. V was clipped by 3 bases and J by 12 bases, with 8 bases between them. The CDR3 loop reads CASSFDSQLFF. The CDR3 region has the DNA TGTGCCAGCAGCTTTGACAGTCAGCTGTTTTTT.

This clone was seen a handful of times. The chain employs TRBV29-1 and TRBJ2-7, with 7 bases fitting TRBD1. The CDR3 runs 12 residues. V shed 5 bases, J shed 3 bases, and the junction held 4 bases outside the gene matches. CDR1 is SQVTM and CDR2 is ANQGSEA in the germline V gene. The CDR3 sequence: CSVTDRDYEQYF. In DNA form, the CDR3 reads TGCAGCGTTACCGACAGGGACTACGAGCAGTACTTC.

This chain links TRBV6-5 with TRBJ1-1; no clear D. CDR1 is MNHEY, CDR2 SVGAGI, per germline. The CDR3 consists of 12 residues. V lost 4 bases and J lost 5, with 8 bases in between. Here the CDR3 reads CASSSERTEAFF. DNA for the CDR3: TGTGCCAGCAGTTCAGAGCGGACTGAAGCTTTCTTT.

The J gene is TRBJ1-3, the V gene TRBV6-1; D unresolved. From germline, CDR1 is MNHNS and CDR2 SASEGT. V was shortened by 3 bases and J by 4 bases, with 7 bases between the two germline ends. This CDR3 region has 13 residues. CDR3 sequence reads: CASSDLGGNTIYF. The CDR3 coding sequence is TGTGCCAGCAGTGATCTGGGCGGAAACACCATATATTTT.

This clone was counted a single time. The chain uses TRBV29-1 and TRBJ2-5, with D perhaps TRBD2 (5 bases). Per the germline V gene, CDR1 is SQVTM and CDR2 is ANQGSEA. The CDR3 sequence is 18 residues long. V was shortened by 3 bases and J by 1 base, with 24 bases between the two germline ends. In nucleotides, the CDR3 is TGCAGCGTTGAGGCGAGGTTTGAGTCGAAACGGGGCCAAGAGACCCAGTACTTC. Translation gives CSVEARFESKRGQETQYF.

This rearrangement joins TRBV10-3 to TRBJ1-6; TRBD1 agrees at 8 bases. From germline, CDR1 is ENHRY and CDR2 SYGVKD. The CDR3 loop spans 14 amino acids. V shed 6 bases and J 10 bases; nucleotides not matched to a gene: 8. The DNA of the CDR3 is TGTGCCATCAGACAGGGGGAAGCGGGGTCACCCCTCCACTTT. Its protein product is CAIRQGEAGSPLHF.

V gene TRBV6-5 combines with J gene TRBJ1-5; no reliable D call. Germline CDR1 reads MNHEY; CDR2 reads SVGAGI. V lost 0 bases, J lost 2 bases, and 8 bases lay in between. This CDR3 is 15 amino acids long. CDR3 in amino acids: CASSYSSNGNQPQHF. CDR3 in DNA: TGTGCCAGCAGTTACTCGTCCAACGGCAATCAGCCCCAGCATTTT.

This clone has just one count. V usage is TRBV9 and J usage is TRBJ2-7; 7 positions agree with TRBD2. V was pared by 3 bases and J by 3 bases, with 12 bases of the junction left unmatched. The germline gives CDR1 SGDLS, CDR2 YYNGEE. The CDR3 sequence is 16 residues long. Here the CDR3 DNA reads TGTGCCAGCAGCGGTGCTAGCGGAGTTTCTTTCTACGAGCAGTACTTC. Translating gives CASSGASGVSFYEQYF.

This chain links TRBV7-9 with TRBJ1-2, with TRBD1 matching 10 bases. CDR1 is SEHNR and CDR2 is FQNEAQ in the germline V gene (reference sequence). V was pared by 11 bases and J by 6 bases, with 9 bases of the junction left unmatched. The CDR3 covers 13 residues. The CDR3 DNA reads as TGTGCCTGGGCGACAGGGGGCGGAGATGGCTACACCTTC. Protein product: CAWATGGGDGYTF.